What follows are 18 T cell receptor beta chains derived from one specimen sequenced in a study of CD8 T cells in ankylosing spondylitis (dated by TCRdb to the late 2010s). What the authors observed across the whole study: Blood from ankylosing spondylitis patients appeared to be characterized by a TCR beta motif made up of under ten highly homologous amino acid variants.

The method was 5' RACE. Instrument on record: Illumina HiSeq 2500. TCRdb applied fastp at Q25 and MiXCR to the public reads, then kept only in-frame beta chains. One record per CDR3 amino acid sequence lists the most common genes and DNA. Within this sample are fewer than 500,000 distinct CDR3 sequences, with 20% to 30% of them counted one time only. The ten largest account for roughly 1% of the sample. The antigens of these receptors remain unknown. Sequences were obtained from blood, either unsorted or a sorted T cell fraction (not recorded which). These receptors were taken from a male donor with ankylosing spondylitis.

The V and J genes are TRBV10-3 and TRBJ2-1, with 7 bases lining up with TRBD2. V lost 0 bases to trimming and J lost 12 bases; unmatched junction nucleotides: 5. This CDR3 has 13 residues. Looked up from germline, CDR1 is ENHRY and CDR2 is SYGVKD. The CDR3 loop is CAISESAGERQFF. The CDR3 DNA reads TGTGCCATCAGTGAGTCGGCGGGAGAGAGGCAGTTCTTC.

This clonotype turned up a few times. This chain joins TRBV3-1 and TRBJ1-2; 9 bases agree with TRBD1. With 1 base clipped from V and 6 bases from J, the junction kept 6 bases outside the gene matches. Germline V gene sequence: CDR1 LGHDT, CDR2 YNNKEL (reference sequence). This CDR3 comprises 15 residues. The DNA of the CDR3 is TGTGCCAGCAGCCAAGTATGGGACAGGGCGGATGGCTACACCTTC. Translation gives CASSQVWDRADGYTF.

This clonotype was seen repeatedly, ten times or more. A read error may produce the germline difference seen at one junction end. This chain joins TRBV7-9 and TRBJ2-7, with a possible D match to TRBD2 (5 bases). Germline V gene data show CDR1 as SEHNR and CDR2 as FQNEAQ (reference sequence). CDR3 length: 14 amino acids. CDR3 amino acids: CASSLAGGAYEQYF. DNA for the CDR3: TGCGCCAGCAGCTTGGCGGGCGGTGCCTACGAGCAGTACTTC.

This clonotype was counted between two and nine times. V usage is TRBV11-2 and J usage is TRBJ2-3, with 9 bases identical to TRBD2. Looked up from germline, CDR1 is SGHAT and CDR2 is FQNNGV. The CDR3 runs 16 residues. V shed 1 base, J shed 0 bases, and the junction held 2 bases outside the gene matches. As DNA, the CDR3 is TGTGCCAGCAGCTTAGGTAGCGGGAGTAGCACAGATACGCAGTATTTT. Its protein product is CASSLGSGSSTDTQYF.

This clonotype has at least ten counts. The V call is TRBV12-3 or TRBV12-4, the J call TRBJ2-1; TRBD2 matches at 14 bases. Unmatched junction bases numbered 2, after V lost 6 bases and J lost 4 bases. CDR3 length: 15 amino acids. The CDR3 DNA reads as TGTGCCAGCAGGGGGACTAGCGGGAGTTACAATGAGCAGTTCTTC. It encodes CASRGTSGSYNEQFF.

The CDR3 DNA reads TGTGCCAGCAGCTTGGCAGGGGCCCGGGCCGAGCAGTACTTC. Protein sequence: CASSLAGARAEQYF. The chain links TRBV7-9 to TRBJ2-7, with a possible D match to TRBD1 (6 bases). The CDR3 runs 14 residues. Per the germline V gene, CDR1 is SEHNR and CDR2 is FQNEAQ (reference sequence). The V and J ends lost 3 bases and 6 bases respectively, with 15 bases between them.

This clonotype occurred a few times. The chain joins TRBV5-1 to TRBJ2-3, with D perhaps TRBD1 (6 bases). Germline V gives CDR1 SGHRS, CDR2 YFSETQ. Trimming pared 0 bases from V and 3 bases from J, leaving 8 bases between. The CDR3 covers 14 residues. The CDR3 here is CASSLGTVTDTQYF. CDR3 bases: TGCGCCAGCAGCTTGGGGACAGTAACAGATACGCAGTATTTT.

The rearrangement links TRBV5-1 to TRBJ2-2; D ambiguous. This CDR3 has 16 amino acids. V lost 6 bases and J lost 1, with 16 bases in between. In germline, CDR1 is SGHRS, CDR2 YFSETQ. The CDR3 sequence is CASNSDGDLNTGELFF. The CDR3, as DNA: TGCGCCAGCAACTCAGACGGTGATCTGAACACCGGGGAGCTGTTTTTT.

V and J are TRBV7-2 and TRBJ1-1, with a possible D match to TRBD1 (5 bases). CDR3 length equals 13 residues. Trimming took off 5 bases at V and 7 bases at J, with 14 bases between the two ends. Per the germline V gene, CDR1 is SGHTA and CDR2 is FQGNSA. CDR3 loop: CASSLNRGGEAFF. CDR3 nucleotides: TGTGCCAGCAGCCTCAACCGGGGGGGTGAAGCTTTCTTT. The full variable domain, rest sourced from reference TRBV7-2 and TRBJ1-1, is GAGVSQSPSNKVTEKGKDVELRCDPISGHTALYWYRQSLGQGLEFLIYFQGNSAPDKSGLPSDRFSAERTGGSVSTLTIQRTQQEDSAVYLCASSLNRGGEAFFGQGTRLTVV.

The chain couples TRBV27 to TRBJ2-3; 9 nucleotides agree with TRBD2. The CDR3 runs to 17 residues. J lost 2 bases, V lost 1 base, and 7 bases had no gene match. Germline V gene lookup returns CDR1 MNHEY and CDR2 SMNVEV (reference sequence). Here the CDR3 DNA reads TGTGCCAGCAGTTTATTCGGGCTAGCGGGACCCACAGATACGCAGTATTTT. Encoded protein: CASSLFGLAGPTDTQYF.

There are a few counts of this clonotype. This chain uses TRBV5-6 with TRBJ2-3; 7 bases are shared with TRBD1. V dropped 0 bases and J dropped 4; count of bases not matched to a gene: 5. Germline CDR1 reads SGHDT; CDR2 reads YYEEEE. The CDR3 length is 15 residues. The CDR3 here is CASSLERTGPDTQYF. The CDR3 nucleotides read TGTGCCAGCAGCTTGGAAAGGACAGGTCCAGATACGCAGTATTTT.

The CDR3: CASSLDGRGIDEQYV. The CDR3 DNA reads as TGTGCCAGCAGCTTAGATGGCAGGGGGATCGACGAGCAGTACGTC. The rearrangement uses TRBV7-9 and TRBJ2-7; 7 bases agree with TRBD1. The germline V gene encodes CDR1 SEHNR and CDR2 FQNEAQ (reference sequence). CDR3 length: 15 residues. Trimming removed 1 base from V and 5 bases from J; junction bases left unmatched: 8.

The rearrangement joins TRBV7-6 to TRBJ2-6; D may be TRBD1 (6 bases). V lost 5 bases to trimming and J lost 4 bases, with 12 bases between them. This CDR3 spans 15 amino acids. Germline loops: CDR1 SGHVS, CDR2 FNYEAQ. The DNA for the CDR3 is TGTGCCAGCAGCCCCACAGGGTACGGGGCCAACGTCCTGACTTTC. Protein product: CASSPTGYGANVLTF.

The chain has TRBV28 and TRBJ2-5, with D tentatively TRBD1 (6 bases). The V gene's germline CDR1 is MDHEN and CDR2 SYDVKM. This CDR3 comprises 14 residues. Trimming cost V 6 bases and J 6 bases, with 17 bases left between them. The CDR3 region has the DNA TGTGCCAGCAGCACCGTAGGGGGTTGGAAGACCCAGTACTTC. Protein: CASSTVGGWKTQYF. Supplemented by reference TRBV28 and TRBJ2-5, the full variable domain reads DVKVTQSSRYLVKRTGEKVFLECVQDMDHENMFWYRQDPGLGLRLIYFSYDVKMKEKGDIPEGYSVSREKKERFSLILESASTNQTSMYLCASSTVGGWKTQYFGPGTRLLVL.

J is TRBJ2-1 and V is TRBV20-1; D call uncertain. CDR3 length: 13 residues. Deletions cut 4 bases from V and 10 bases from J, with 17 bases between. Germline V gene lookup returns CDR1 DFQATT and CDR2 SNEGSKA (reference sequence). The DNA for the CDR3 is TGCAGTGCTACCAGAGCAGGCCCTAAGGAGCAGTTCTTC. Its protein is CSATRAGPKEQFF.

This clonotype was seen at least ten times. The chain is built from TRBV29-1 and TRBJ2-1; weak D call: TRBD2 (5 bases). The V gene lost 3 bases and the J gene lost 6 bases, with 18 bases spanning the gap. CDR3 size: 15 residues. From germline, CDR1 is SQVTM and CDR2 ANQGSEA. Written as DNA, the CDR3 is TGCAGCGTTGACATTGGTCTAGCTAACACCAATGAGCAGTTCTTC. This codes for CSVDIGLANTNEQFF.

This clonotype came up a few times. This CDR3 is CASSEQTVGEQFF. CDR3 coding DNA: TGCGCCAGCAGTGAGCAGACAGTGGGTGAGCAGTTCTTC. The chain recombines TRBV10-2 with TRBJ2-1, with a tentative D call TRBD1 (5 bases). Germline V gene sequence: CDR1 WSHSY, CDR2 SAAADI. The V and J ends lost 2 bases and 9 bases respectively, with 11 bases between them. The CDR3 consists of 13 residues.

This clonotype was seen repeatedly, ten times or more. The J gene is TRBJ2-1, the V gene TRBV29-1; TRBD2 matches 9 bases. J gave up 10 bases and V 6 bases, and 7 bases lay outside the gene matches. CDR3 length: 12 residues. CDR1 and CDR2 from the germline V gene are SQVTM and ANQGSEA. The CDR3 DNA follows: TGCAGCGTCCGCGGGGGGGCCCAGGAGCAGTTCTTC. Translating gives CSVRGGAQEQFF.